These 2 T cell receptor beta chains were sequenced from one sample in a study of blood T cells in healthy people across ages. Next came a second PCR, run for about 7 to 11 cycles, which used a sample-barcoded 5' primer along with a J-beta primer mix. TCRdb analysed the 5' RACE reads with MiXCR anew, one entry per CDR3 protein. The table includes hundreds of thousands of distinct CDR3 sequences, roughly 50% detected once. The sequencing input was blood. These receptors originate from a man aged 25 to 40 in good health.

The chain combines TRBV20-1 with TRBJ1-2, with a weak D call TRBD1 (5 bases). V dropped 6 bases and J dropped 4 bases, with 12 bases sitting between them. The germline CDR1 and CDR2 sequences are DFQATT and SNEGSKA (reference sequence). The CDR3 runs 12 residues. The CDR3 here is CSAGGDPYGYTF. The CDR3 region has the DNA TGCAGTGCCGGGGGGGACCCCTATGGCTACACCTTC.

This chain connects TRBV6-5 to TRBJ1-4; D is possibly TRBD1 (6 bases). The germline V and J ends were trimmed by 5 bases and 8 bases, with 15 bases remaining between them. The V gene's germline CDR1 is MNHEY and CDR2 SVGAGI. CDR3 length: 14 residues. In nucleotides, the CDR3 is TGTGCCAGCAGTCTTACAGGGTTTCGGGAAAAACTGTTTTTT. Residues: CASSLTGFREKLFF.